Below, 21 T cell receptor beta chains from the same sample are listed, as sequenced in a study of identifying expanded T cells in peripheral blood. TCRdb's table, derived via immunoSEQ multiplex PCR, lists solely in-frame clones and lacks some. The sample lists about 90,000 clones, approximately 84% occurring once. The sequencing sample was made of blood. The source is a person aged 18-70 years in good health.

The J gene is TRBJ2-2, the V gene TRBV7-6; D could derive from TRBD1 or TRBD2 (5 bases each). The CDR3 totals 18 residues. The germline CDR1 and CDR2 sequences are SGHVS and FNYEAQ. V was trimmed by 4 bases and J by 1 base, leaving 19 bases between them. The CDR3 bases are TGTGCCAGCAGCTCGCGTTACGGGGACGGGGAGAACACCGGGGAGCTGTTTTTT. Residues: CASSSRYGDGENTGELFF. The whole variable domain, remainder taken from reference TRBV7-6 and TRBJ2-2, is GAGVSQSPRYKVTKRGQDVALRCDPISGHVSLYWYRQALGQGPEFLTYFNYEAQQDKSGLPNDRFSAERPEGSISTLTIQRTEQRDSAMYRCASSSRYGDGENTGELFFGEGSRLTVL.

The CDR3 DNA is TGTGCCAGCAGTTTGGGTAACAGGGCAACTAATGAAAAACTGTTTTTT. Amino acid sequence: CASSLGNRATNEKLFF. The rearrangement links TRBV27 to TRBJ1-4; D is possibly TRBD1 (6 bases). CDR3 length: 16 residues. The V end lost 3 bases, the J end lost 0 bases, and 11 bases lay between the germline ends. Germline V gene sequence: CDR1 MNHEY, CDR2 SMNVEV (reference sequence).

The V call is TRBV5-6, the J call TRBJ1-5; tentatively, D is TRBD1 (6 bases). This CDR3 spans 18 amino acids. V lost 1 base and J 7 bases, leaving 24 bases between the germline ends. From germline, CDR1 is SGHDT and CDR2 YYEEEE. This CDR3 reads CASSLFLGPGAGDQPQHF. The CDR3 DNA follows: TGTGCCAGCAGCTTGTTTTTGGGGCCTGGGGCAGGGGACCAGCCCCAGCATTTT.

The V gene is TRBV27, the J gene TRBJ1-6; no reliable D call. The CDR3 covers 15 residues. Per the germline V gene, CDR1 is MNHEY and CDR2 is SMNVEV (reference sequence). Deletions cut 8 bases from V and 6 bases from J, with 17 bases between. The CDR3 DNA is TGTGCCAGCGGGTCACAGCCCTTCCCTAATTCACCCCTCCACTTT. This codes for CASGSQPFPNSPLHF.

The rearrangement joins TRBV7-3 to TRBJ2-2; D unresolved. The V gene's germline CDR1 is SGHTA and CDR2 FQGTGA. CDR3 size: 14 residues. V lost 2 bases and J lost 2, with 6 bases in between. CDR3 bases: TGTGCCAGCAGCTTAGGCTACAACACCGGGGAGCTGTTTTTT. Amino acids: CASSLGYNTGELFF.

This clone was found once. The rearrangement joins TRBV5-1 to TRBJ2-2; 9 positions match TRBD1. Germline CDR1 reads SGHRS; CDR2 reads YFSETQ. The CDR3 runs to 16 residues. V trimming: 2 bases; J trimming: 7 bases; junction bases outside the gene matches: 9. In nucleotides, the CDR3 is TGCGCCAGCAGCTTACAGGGGGCGAGGCAGATCGGGGAGCTGTTTTTT. Amino acids: CASSLQGARQIGELFF.

A single count supports this clone. This sequence joins TRBV21-1 and TRBJ2-1; the D segment call TRBD1 is taken from the table without a DNA check. TRBV21-1 is labeled a pseudogene. There are 16 residues in the CDR3. The CDR3 DNA sequence: TGTGCCAGCAGCAAAGCCCCCGGCAGGGTAGGAAATGAGCAGTTCTTC. This sequence encodes CASSKAPGRVGNEQFF.

The V gene is TRBV19, the J gene TRBJ1-4, with D maybe TRBD1 (6 bases). Looked up from germline, CDR1 is LNHDA and CDR2 is SQIVND (reference sequence). Between the trimmed V and J ends, which lost 3 bases and 7 bases, there was a span of 15 bases. The length of the CDR3 is 15 residues. CDR3 nucleotide sequence: TGTGCCAGTAGTATTCGGTACAGGGCAAGTGAAAAACTGTTTTTT. It specifies CASSIRYRASEKLFF.

This chain joins TRBV27 and TRBJ1-2; D is perhaps TRBD1 (6 bases). The CDR3 spans 12 residues. V shed 9 bases and J shed 5 bases, with 13 bases lying between them. Germline V gives CDR1 MNHEY, CDR2 SMNVEV (reference sequence). The CDR3 region has the DNA TGTGCCAGTCGACAGGCCCCTTATGGCTACACCTTC. Translation gives CASRQAPYGYTF.

V is TRBV5-6 and J is TRBJ1-1; D gene ambiguous. CDR3 size: 12 residues. Per germline, CDR1 SGHDT and CDR2 YYEEEE. V was clipped by 6 bases and J by 5 bases, with 11 bases between them. The CDR3 here is CASTLWGTEAFF. Here the CDR3 DNA reads TGTGCCAGCACCCTTTGGGGTACTGAAGCTTTCTTT.

The genes are TRBV28 and TRBJ2-6; D is possibly TRBD2 (7 bases). Between the trimmed V and J ends, which lost 7 bases and 4 bases, there was a span of 20 bases. CDR3 length: 17 residues. The V gene's germline CDR1 is MDHEN and CDR2 SYDVKM. Here the CDR3 DNA reads TGTGCCAGCAATTGGGACTACAGGGCGGCCGGGGCCAACGTCCTGACTTTC. Its protein product is CASNWDYRAAGANVLTF.

The rearrangement links TRBV6-5 to TRBJ2-7; a weak D match, TRBD1 (6 bases). The length of the CDR3 is 14 residues. The V gene's germline CDR1 is MNHEY and CDR2 SVGAGI. V lost 5 bases, J lost 4 bases, and 15 bases lay in between. CDR3 in DNA: TGTGCCAGCAGTCAACAGGGACACTCTTACGAGCAGTACTTC. Amino acid sequence: CASSQQGHSYEQYF.

As concerns this clone: The same CDR3 arises from other DNA sequences in this sample as well. CDR3 residues: CASSPNTEAFF. CDR3 nucleotide sequence: TGTGCCAGCTCACCAAACACTGAAGCTTTCTTT. The V call is TRBV18, the J call TRBJ1-1; D remains ambiguous. The germline V gene encodes CDR1 KGHSH and CDR2 LQKENI. CDR3 size: 11 residues. Between the trimmed V and J ends, which lost 2 bases and 2 bases, there was a span of 0 bases. Full variable domain (outside the CDR3, taken from reference TRBV18 and TRBJ1-1): NAGVMQNPRHLVRRRGQEARLRCSPMKGHSHVYWYRQLPEEGLKFMVYLQKENIIDESGMPKERFSAEFPKEGPSILRIQQVVRGDSAAYFCASSPNTEAFFGQGTRLTVV.

This clone was seen more than once but under ten times. This chain links TRBV7-9 with TRBJ1-2; 9 nucleotides agree with TRBD1. The CDR3 runs 15 residues. The trim removed 1 base at V and 8 bases at J, leaving 8 bases unmatched. Germline V gene data show CDR1 as SEHNR and CDR2 as FQNEAQ (reference sequence). The CDR3, as DNA: TGTGCCAGCAGCTTAGAATTCGCGGGACAGGGCGGCTACACCTTC. It translates to CASSLEFAGQGGYTF.

The CDR3 DNA follows: TGTGCCAGCAGTCCTTCCCGGGGGAGGCTCAATGAGCAGTTCTTC. The encoded protein is CASSPSRGRLNEQFF. V is TRBV27 and J is TRBJ2-1, with D possibly TRBD2 on 6 matching bases. The CDR3 length is 15 residues. The V end lost 5 bases, the J end lost 6 bases, and 17 bases lay between the germline ends. Germline CDR1 MNHEY, CDR2 SMNVEV (reference sequence).

This chain uses TRBV5-5 with TRBJ1-1, with 11 nucleotides matching TRBD1. The length of the CDR3 is 12 residues. Losses at the gene ends were 7 bases for V and 7 bases for J; bases not matched to a gene: 3. Germline CDR1 is SGHKS and CDR2 is YYEKEE (reference sequence). CDR3 region: CASRGTGGEAFF. For the CDR3, the DNA is TGTGCCAGCCGAGGGACAGGGGGTGAAGCTTTCTTT. Full variable domain (missing parts from reference TRBV5-5 and TRBJ1-1): DAGVTQSPTHLIKTRGQQVTLRCSPISGHKSVSWYQQVLGQGPQFIFQYYEKEERGRGNFPDRFSARQFPNYSSELNVNALLLGDSALYLCASRGTGGEAFFGQGTRLTVV.

The J gene is TRBJ2-2, the V gene TRBV4-1, with a weak D call TRBD2 (5 bases). The CDR3 has 12 residues. Trimming left V 5 bases short and J 5 bases short, with 6 bases between. CDR1 and CDR2 from the germline V gene are MGHRA and YSYEKL. The DNA for the CDR3 is TGCGCCAGCAGCAGAGGGACCGGGGAGCTGTTTTTT. This translates into CASSRGTGELFF.

This sequence joins TRBV7-2 and TRBJ1-2; tentative D call: TRBD1 (6 bases). V shed 1 base and J shed 8 bases, with 11 bases lying between them. The germline V gene has CDR1 SGHTA and CDR2 FQGNSA. This CDR3 contains 13 residues. The CDR3 DNA sequence: TGTGCCAGCAGCTTAGAGGGGGTATACGGCTACACCTTC. It translates to CASSLEGVYGYTF.

This clone appeared a single time. The chain carries TRBV6-1 and TRBJ1-1; TRBD1 agrees at 8 bases. This CDR3 is 13 amino acids long. J gave up 9 bases and V 4 bases, and 7 bases lay outside the gene matches. CDR1 MNHNS and CDR2 SASEGT come from the germline V gene. CDR3 coding DNA: TGTGCCAGCAGTGTAACAGGGGGTTGGAAAGCTTTCTTT. The encoded protein is CASSVTGGWKAFF.

This chain links TRBV21-1 with TRBJ1-4. TRBV21-1 is a listed pseudogene. CDR3 length: 18 residues. CDR3 sequence: CASSKDPPPWGVGEKLFF. CDR3 sequence (DNA): TGTGCCAGCAGCAAAGATCCCCCCCCGTGGGGGGTAGGTGAAAAACTGTTTTTT.

CDR3 region: CASSYSPGQIYGYTF. The CDR3 coding sequence is TGTGCCAGCAGTTACTCTCCGGGACAGATCTATGGCTACACCTTC. The chain has TRBV6-6 and TRBJ1-2; TRBD1 matches 7 bases. Germline assignment: CDR1 MNHNY and CDR2 SVGAGI (reference sequence). The J segment lost 4 bases and the V segment lost 0 bases, leaving 5 bases of the junction unmatched. The CDR3 spans 15 residues.